A single T cell receptor beta chain is shown here with its context. What it binds is unknown. The time point was: recipient sample about 28 days before transplant, after cytoreduction. The data stem from a study of T cell clonotyping in hematopoietic cell transplantation. Overall study: Recipients' pretransplant samples followed cytoreduction. Study-wide results and caveats: Higher Inverse Simpson Index values in graft donor and pretransplant recipient predicted broader posttransplant TCR diversity. Pathologically expanded recipient clonotypes increased progressively from day 30 to day 180 as diversity fell. Without cell sorting, CD4 versus CD8 contributions remain unresolved.

The table came from immunoSEQ multiplex PCR; TCRdb's copy has only in-frame clones and leaves some out. The sample includes some 45,000 clones, 80% to 85% of them seen just once. The sequence was collected from a man aged 55 to 69 with myelodysplastic syndrome. Some clones in this sample may be carry-over from other donors' samples. The sample here was peripheral blood mononuclear cells, taken before stem cell transplant.

CDR3 sequence reads: CASSLRATSGSYEQYF. The CDR3 nucleotides are TGTGCCAGCAGTTTAAGGGCGACTAGCGGCTCCTACGAGCAGTACTTC. The rearrangement links TRBV27 to TRBJ2-7, with 9 bases aligning to TRBD2. This CDR3 is built from 16 residues. Germline V gives CDR1 MNHEY, CDR2 SMNVEV (reference sequence). V shed 2 bases and J 0 bases; nucleotides not matched to a gene: 5.